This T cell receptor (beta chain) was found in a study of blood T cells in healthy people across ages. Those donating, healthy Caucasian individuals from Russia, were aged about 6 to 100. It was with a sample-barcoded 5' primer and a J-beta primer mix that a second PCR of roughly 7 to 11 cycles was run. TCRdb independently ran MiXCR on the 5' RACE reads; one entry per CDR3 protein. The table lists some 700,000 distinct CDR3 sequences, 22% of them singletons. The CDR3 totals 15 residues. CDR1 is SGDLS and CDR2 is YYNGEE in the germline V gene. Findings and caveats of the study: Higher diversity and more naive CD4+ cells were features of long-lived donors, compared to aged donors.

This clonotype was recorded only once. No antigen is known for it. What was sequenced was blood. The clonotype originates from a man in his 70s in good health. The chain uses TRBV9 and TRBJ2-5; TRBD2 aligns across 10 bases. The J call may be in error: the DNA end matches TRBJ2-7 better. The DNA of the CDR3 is TGTGCCAGCAGCGTAGCTAGCGGGAGCGTCGACGAGCAGTACTTC. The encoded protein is CASSVASGSVDEQYF.